These T cell receptor beta chains were read from a single sample in a study of T cell repertoires in cytomegalovirus infection. MiXCR was run by TCRdb on the reads, yielding one entry per CDR3 protein. The sample lists approximately 34,000 distinct CDR3 sequences, roughly 49% occurring once. Their target antigens are unknown. The specimen was CD8+ T cells from cultured PBMCs, collected from culture after CMV antigen stimulation. The receptors shown here come from a human donor in good health (CMV status not recorded). Some clones in this sample may be carry-over from other donors' samples. Both conserved end residues are part of each CDR3. The order of the fields is clone size, J gene, D gene, V gene, CDR3 DNA, CDR3 protein. The D gene is left open where the match is weak. Clone size appears in some rows only: once, few, many, or a class for an expanded clone.

many | TRBJ1-1 | - | TRBV11-2 | TGTGCCAGCAGCTTAAACTCTCGGGCAGGGAGAGGGGCTGAAGCTTTCTTT | CASSLNSRAGRGAEAFF
- | TRBJ1-1 | - | TRBV7-6 | TGTGCCAGCAGCTTAGATCGGGTAGAGAGGACTGAAGCTTTCTTT | CASSLDRVERTEAFF
- | TRBJ2-1 | TRBD2 | TRBV11-3 | TGTGCCAGCAGCTTAGAACTAGCGGGGGACAATGAGCAGTTCTTC | CASSLELAGDNEQFF
- | TRBJ1-1 | - | TRBV20-1 | TGCAGTGGTACTCCTGTTCCTTCTGAAGCTTTCTTT | CSGTPVPSEAFF
- | TRBJ2-1 | TRBD2 | TRBV27 | TGTGCCAGCAGTTTACTTAGCGGGAGTTACTACAATGAGCAGTTCTTC | CASSLLSGSYYNEQFF
- | TRBJ2-7 | TRBD2 | TRBV9 | TGTGCCAGCAGCGCTAGCGGGAGCTTCGACGAGCAGTACTTC | CASSASGSFDEQYF
few | TRBJ2-2 | - | TRBV7-3 | TGTGCCAGCAGCTCCCCCGGGACTGATAACACCGGGGAGCTGTTTTTT | CASSSPGTDNTGELFF
- | TRBJ2-3 | TRBD1 | TRBV12-3/TRBV12-4 | TGTGCCAGCAGCATTTTTGGCCGGGGGGACAGGGGCACAGATACGCAGTATTTT | CASSIFGRGDRGTDTQYF
- | TRBJ2-7 | - | TRBV27 | TGTGCCAGCAGGACAGGCCTGGGGACCTACGAGCAGTACTTC | CASRTGLGTYEQYF
- | TRBJ1-2 | - | TRBV7-6 | TGTGCCAGCAGCTTAGGAACAGCTAACAACTATGGCTACACCTTC | CASSLGTANNYGYTF
many | TRBJ1-2 | - | TRBV12-3/TRBV12-4 | TGTGCCAGCAGTTTGGGGGTCTATGGCTACACCTTC | CASSLGVYGYTF
many | TRBJ2-7 | TRBD2 | TRBV11-2 | TGTGCCAGCAGCTCCCGGACTAGCGGGAGGGGGTACTCCTACGAGCAGTACTTC | CASSSRTSGRGYSYEQYF
few | TRBJ2-7 | TRBD2 | TRBV28 | TGTGCCAGCAGTTCGGGACTAGCGGGGGGGCACTACGAGCAGTACTTC | CASSSGLAGGHYEQYF
- | TRBJ1-5 | TRBD1 | TRBV4-1 | TGCGCCAGCAGCCAGCCGGGACAGGTCAATCAGCCCCAGCATTTT | CASSQPGQVNQPQHF
- | TRBJ2-1 | TRBD1 | TRBV7-9 | TGTGCCAGCAGCCCTCGGACAGGGGTGGGTGAGCAGTTCTTC | CASSPRTGVGEQFF
- | TRBJ2-3 | TRBD2 | TRBV7-4 | TGTGCCAGCAGCTTCCTTCGCGCGGGAGTCGCAGATACGCAGTATTTT | CASSFLRAGVADTQYF
few | TRBJ2-3 | - | TRBV7-8 | TGTGCCAGCACTCAAGGGACTGATAGCACAGATACGCAGTATTTT | CASTQGTDSTDTQYF
- | TRBJ2-2 | - | TRBV28 | TGTGCCAGCCGTTCGAGCGGAAACACCGGGGAGCTGTTTTTT | CASRSSGNTGELFF
- | TRBJ2-7 | TRBD2 | TRBV11-2 | TGTGCCAGCGGCTTGGCGTGGCGGGGGAGTAATCCCTACGAGCTGTACTTC | CASGLAWRGSNPYELYF
- | TRBJ1-5 | - | TRBV19 | TGTGCCAGTAGTATGTTGGTCGGTAATCAGCCCCAGCATTTT | CASSMLVGNQPQHF
- | TRBJ2-3 | - | TRBV27 | TGTGCCAGCAGTTTATTCGGTAGCGGAAAAGCTAGCACAGATACGCAGTATTTT | CASSLFGSGKASTDTQYF
- | TRBJ2-7 | TRBD2 | TRBV6-2/TRBV6-3 | TGTGCCAGCAGTTACTCGGCGGGAGATATGTCCTACGAGCAGTACTTC | CASSYSAGDMSYEQYF
- | TRBJ1-1 | TRBD1 | TRBV7-9 | TGTGCCAGCAGCTTAGGGGACAGGAACACTGAAGCTTTCTTT | CASSLGDRNTEAFF
- | TRBJ2-7 | TRBD2 | TRBV28 | TGTGCCAGCAGTTTAAAGTGGGGACTAGCGGGCGCCTACGAGCAGTACTTC | CASSLKWGLAGAYEQYF
- | TRBJ1-5 | TRBD1 | TRBV7-2 | TGTGCCAGCAGCTTAGTGACAGGGCCCAATCAGCCCCAGCATTTT | CASSLVTGPNQPQHF
- | TRBJ1-1 | - | TRBV7-2 | TGTGCCAGCAGCTTGGCCCGGGACCGATTCACTGAAGCTTTCTTT | CASSLARDRFTEAFF
- | TRBJ2-3 | TRBD2 | TRBV25-1 | TGTGCCAGCAGTGAATATCCAATCACTAGCGGGGACAGCAGGGGTACGCAGTATTTT | CASSEYPITSGDSRGTQYF
few | TRBJ1-6 | TRBD1 | TRBV7-8 | TGTGCCAGCAGCCACGGGACAGTGAACTATAATTCACCCCTCCACTTT | CASSHGTVNYNSPLHF
few | TRBJ2-3 | - | TRBV4-1 | TGCGCCAGCAGCCAGAACAGGATAGATACGCAGTATTTT | CASSQNRIDTQYF
- | TRBJ2-1 | TRBD2 | TRBV4-3 | TGCGCCAGCAGCCCGGGACTAGCGGGAGGGCCTTCCAGGGATGAGCAGTTCTTC | CASSPGLAGGPSRDEQFF
- | TRBJ2-3 | - | TRBV7-3 | TGTGCCAGCAGCTTAACTGTCAGCCTAGCTATAGATACGCAGTATTTT | CASSLTVSLAIDTQYF
- | TRBJ1-1 | TRBD1 | TRBV28 | TGTGCCAGCAGTATACCTGGGACAGCCTTTGAAGCTTTCTTT | CASSIPGTAFEAFF
- | TRBJ2-1 | TRBD2 | TRBV28 | TGTGCCAGCAGTTTAGGCAGGTTTGAGCGGGAGAGATACAATGAGCAGTTCTTC | CASSLGRFERERYNEQFF
- | TRBJ1-1 | - | TRBV20-1 | TGCAGTGCGGACACAGGGACCACTGAAGCTTTCTTT | CSADTGTTEAFF
- | TRBJ2-7 | TRBD2 | TRBV4-1 | TGTGCCAGCAGCCAAGTATTTACCGGACTAGTCTACGAGCAGTACTTC | CASSQVFTGLVYEQYF
few | TRBJ2-3 | TRBD2 | TRBV29-1 | TGCAGCGTTGATAGCGGGAGGACAGATACGCAGTATTTT | CSVDSGRTDTQYF
- | TRBJ2-5 | - | TRBV6-6 | TGTGCCAGCAGTTACCGGCCTCGGCGGGAGACCCAGTACTTC | CASSYRPRRETQYF
- | TRBJ2-3 | - | TRBV9 | TGTGCCAGCAAGGAGGGGCCTTATTCGGATACGCAGTATTTT | CASKEGPYSDTQYF
few | TRBJ1-2 | - | TRBV7-9 | TGTGCCAGCAGAGAGGCAGTCTATGGCTACACCTTC | CASREAVYGYTF
- | TRBJ2-5 | - | TRBV6-6 | TGTGCCAGCAGTTCAGGGGAAGAGACCCAGTACTTC | CASSSGEETQYF
many | TRBJ2-7 | - | TRBV7-6 | TGTGCCAGCAGCTTAGCGAAAGGCTCCGAGCAGTACTTC | CASSLAKGSEQYF
- | TRBJ2-1 | - | TRBV29-1 | TGCAGCGTTCTTCCGGGACTGCAGTCCGAGCAGTTCTTC | CSVLPGLQSEQFF
- | TRBJ2-5 | TRBD2 | TRBV15 | TGTGCCACCAGCAGAGATCCCGGGGGGGACCAAGAGACCCAGTACTTC | CATSRDPGGDQETQYF
- | TRBJ2-1 | - | TRBV24-1 | TGTGCCACCAGTGATTTGGGAGAGGGCTCCTACAATGAGCAGTTCTTC | CATSDLGEGSYNEQFF
many | TRBJ1-6 | - | TRBV7-2 | TGTGCCAGCAGCTTAGCGTGGCCCCGGAGGTCCTATAATTCACCCCTCCACTTT | CASSLAWPRRSYNSPLHF
- | TRBJ1-5 | - | TRBV20-1 | TGCAGTGCTAGAGTGAGGGGAAGCAATCAGCCCCAGCATTTT | CSARVRGSNQPQHF
- | TRBJ2-4 | - | TRBV7-9 | TGTGCCAGCAGCTTAGTCGTCAGAAAATTAGCCAAAAACATTCAGTACTTC | CASSLVVRKLAKNIQYF
- | TRBJ2-7 | TRBD1 | TRBV5-1 | TGCGCCAGCAGCCCGGGGACAGGGGGCTATGAGCAGTACTTC | CASSPGTGGYEQYF
- | TRBJ2-7 | - | TRBV5-5 | TGTGCCAGCAGCTTGGAATGGCAGTTGGCCTACGAGCAGTACTTC | CASSLEWQLAYEQYF
many | TRBJ2-1 | TRBD2 | TRBV7-6 | TGTGCCAGCAGCTTGGCTAGCGGCAATGAGCAGTTCTTC | CASSLASGNEQFF
- | TRBJ2-1 | TRBD1 | TRBV28 | TGTGCCAGCAGTTTCCCCCGACAGGGTCAGAATGAGCAGTTCTTC | CASSFPRQGQNEQFF
few | TRBJ2-3 | - | TRBV4-1 | TGCGCCAGCAGCCAGGCCCTCGTTCGGAGGGGGCCGGGGACAGATACGCAGTATTTT | CASSQALVRRGPGTDTQYF
- | TRBJ1-4 | TRBD1 | TRBV7-8 | TGTGCCAGCAGGGCACAGGGGAATGAAAAACTGTTTTTT | CASRAQGNEKLFF
- | TRBJ2-5 | TRBD1 | TRBV7-3 | TGTGCCAGCAGCTTTGGAAGGGGGCGGCAAGAGACCCAGTACTTC | CASSFGRGRQETQYF
few | TRBJ2-1 | TRBD1 | TRBV27 | TGTGCCAGCAGAGACAGGGGAGCGTACAATGAGCAGTTCTTC | CASRDRGAYNEQFF
many | TRBJ2-5 | TRBD1 | TRBV18 | TGTGCCAGCTCATCCGGACAGGGAGAGACCCAGTACTTC | CASSSGQGETQYF
- | TRBJ2-7 | - | TRBV6-6 | TGTGCCAGCAGAGGGGCTTCCCTATACGAGCAGTACTTC | CASRGASLYEQYF
- | TRBJ2-1 | - | TRBV12-5 | TGTGCTAGTGGTTTGGTAGGCAGGAACAATGAGCAGTTCTTC | CASGLVGRNNEQFF
few | TRBJ2-3 | TRBD2 | TRBV20-1 | TGCAGTGCTAGGACTAGCGAAAGCACAGATACGCAGTATTTT | CSARTSESTDTQYF